The clone carrying this T cell receptor beta chain was recorded at least ten times. Compared with germline, one end of the junction differs, possibly owing to a read error. This specimen belongs to a study of T cells after yellow fever vaccination. TCRdb redid the calling of the 5' RACE reads with MiXCR, one entry per CDR3 protein. The repertoire has approximately 27,000 distinct CDR3 sequences, around 5.5% of them found once; the top ten carry about 12%. The CDR3 consists of 16 residues. Germline V CDR1 and CDR2: SGHRS, YFSETQ. The V call is TRBV5-1, the J call TRBJ2-1; 10 bases align to TRBD1. Source: PBMCs, either bulk or a sorted T-cell subset (CD4+, CD8+, memory, or dextramer-sorted; not recorded which), taken 15 days after the yellow fever booster vaccination. This sequence originates from a man aged 25 to 40 who received the YFV17D yellow fever vaccine. The CDR3 loop is CASSLEATGGYDEQFF. For the CDR3, the DNA is TGCGCCAGCAGCTTGGAGGCGACAGGGGGCTACGATGAGCAGTTCTTC.